The 6 T cell receptor beta chains below were found in one sample sequenced in a study of T-cell reconstitution after alpha-beta-depleted transplantation in children. Unique molecular identifiers were incorporated during preparation of the TCRbeta library. MiXCR, run by TCRdb on the PCR reads, gives a single entry per CDR3 protein. This repertoire shows approximately 170,000 distinct CDR3 sequences, over 8.5% found once; its top ten account for approximately 13%. The specimen comprised PBMCs, sampled before TCRalphabeta/CD19-depleted stem cell transplant. The receptors here all came from a boy aged 2 to 9 with acute myeloid leukemia, due to receive a stem cell transplant.

This clonotype was seen many times. The genes are TRBV12-3 or TRBV12-4 and TRBJ2-3, with 8 bases matching TRBD1. V was clipped by 6 bases and J by 4 bases; unmatched bases: 12. This CDR3 has 16 residues. The CDR3 nucleotides are TGTGCCAGCAGCCCCGGGACAGGAAAAGGGTCAGATACGCAGTATTTT. Its protein product is CASSPGTGKGSDTQYF.

On this clonotype itself: The junction and the germline gene differ at one end; a read error may be behind it. The chain's CDR3 is CASSERDSSPPIF. In DNA, the CDR3 is TGTGCCAGCAGTGAACGGGACAGCTCCCCTCCGATCTTC. The chain uses TRBV25-1 and TRBJ2-1; 7 nucleotides agree with TRBD1. Germline-derived CDR1 and CDR2 are MGHDK and SYGVNS. The CDR3 extends over 13 amino acids.

This clonotype showed up many times. The junction differs from germline at one of its ends, possibly a read error. This chain joins TRBV5-1 and TRBJ2-1, with a tentative D call TRBD2 (5 bases). The CDR3 contains 15 residues. CDR1 is SGHRS, CDR2 YFSETQ, per germline. The CDR3: CSSSLADSVYNEQFF. The CDR3, as DNA: TGCTCCAGCAGCTTGGCCGATAGCGTCTACAATGAGCAGTTCTTC.

This clonotype was detected ten times or more. The V gene is TRBV7-2, the J gene TRBJ2-1, with a possible D match to TRBD2 (5 bases). This CDR3 is built from 13 residues. Germline lookup yields CDR1 SGHTA and CDR2 FQGNSA. V was pared by 8 bases and J by 5 bases, with 13 bases between. The CDR3 protein is CASLLSGNNEQFF. The CDR3 DNA reads TGTGCCAGCCTCCTGTCCGGGAACAATGAGCAGTTCTTC.

V usage is TRBV20-1 and J usage is TRBJ2-1, with 8 nucleotides matching TRBD2. CDR1 DFQATT and CDR2 SNEGSKA come from the germline V gene (reference sequence). The junction had 6 bases not matched to a gene; V was cut back by 5 bases and J by 0 bases. This CDR3 region has 15 residues. The CDR3 protein is CSALIAGSSYNEQFF. The CDR3 nucleotides are TGCAGTGCTCTGATAGCGGGGAGCTCCTACAATGAGCAGTTCTTC.

The chain employs TRBV4-2 and TRBJ2-3; D is unresolved. Per germline, CDR1 LGHNA and CDR2 YNFKEQ. The CDR3 runs 18 residues. Trimming took 0 bases from V and 1 from J, leaving 17 bases between them. CDR3 sequence (DNA): TGTGCCAGCAGCCAAGATAGGCTCTTAATTCTGGGCACAGATACGCAGTATTTT. Protein sequence: CASSQDRLLILGTDTQYF.